A single sample is the source of the 16 T cell receptor beta chains below, sequenced in a study of post-analysis software for immune sequencing data. Tagging with unique molecular identifiers was a feature of the TCR beta cDNA libraries. TCRdb re-analysed the PCR reads in MiXCR, keeping a single row per CDR3 protein. The top ten clones hold 28% of a sample with about 160,000 distinct CDR3 sequences, around 34% of them seen once. Sequencing was performed on blood, taken after autologous hematopoietic stem cell transplantation. The origin of the receptors is a girl aged 5-17 years with multiple sclerosis.

The V call is TRBV27, the J call TRBJ1-2; D not certain. Germline V lookup: CDR1 MNHEY, CDR2 SMNVEV (reference sequence). V was cut by 2 bases and J by 3 bases, with 10 bases left in between. The CDR3 extends over 14 amino acids. The CDR3 DNA reads TGTGCCAGCAGTTTAAAGGCAGTTCACTATGGCTACACCTTC. Protein: CASSLKAVHYGYTF.

This clonotype showed up just once. The junction and the germline gene differ at one end; a read error may be behind it. The chain combines TRBV7-2 with TRBJ2-1; D is possibly TRBD2 (7 bases). The CDR3 length is 17 residues. Germline CDR1 SGHTA, CDR2 FQGNSA. CDR3 protein: CASSLGKGEGYYNERFF. As DNA, the CDR3 is TGTGCCAGCAGCTTGGGGAAGGGGGAGGGTTATTACAATGAGCGGTTCTTC.

The V call is TRBV30, the J call TRBJ1-6; 12 bases fit TRBD1. This CDR3 is 14 amino acids long. J gave up 10 bases and V 3 bases, and 4 bases lay outside the gene matches. Germline CDR1 and CDR2: GTSNPN and SVGIG (reference sequence). As DNA, the CDR3 is TGTGCCTGGAGAGAGGGGACAGGGGGCTCACCCCTCCACTTT. Protein sequence: CAWREGTGGSPLHF.

The J gene is TRBJ2-1, the V gene TRBV24-1, with TRBD2 as a possible D gene (5 bases). The CDR3 extends over 13 amino acids. V lost 9 bases, J lost 10 bases, and 18 bases lay in between. Germline CDR1 and CDR2: KGHDR and SFDVKD. CDR3 residues: CATSLSRSSEQFF. The CDR3 DNA reads as TGTGCCACCTCATTGAGCAGGTCTAGCGAGCAGTTCTTC.

The chain links TRBV4-2 to TRBJ2-7; the match to TRBD2 covers 9 bases. V shed 0 bases, J shed 5 bases, and the junction held 5 bases outside the gene matches. Looked up from germline, CDR1 is LGHNA and CDR2 is YNFKEQ. The CDR3 covers 15 residues. The CDR3 here is CASSQEVAGVNEQYF. Written as DNA, the CDR3 is TGTGCCAGCAGCCAAGAGGTAGCGGGAGTAAACGAGCAGTACTTC.

The V gene is TRBV20-1, the J gene TRBJ1-6; TRBD1 is a possible D gene (5 bases). The CDR3 spans 15 residues. V gave up 1 base and J gave up 7 bases, with 14 bases separating them. Germline-derived CDR1 and CDR2 are DFQATT and SNEGSKA (reference sequence). The CDR3 is CSARGPGAWNSPLHF. CDR3 bases: TGCAGTGCTAGAGGTCCTGGGGCCTGGAATTCACCCCTCCACTTT.

The gene calls are TRBV7-9 and TRBJ2-1; D is uncertain. Germline CDR1 is SEHNR and CDR2 is FQNEAQ (reference sequence). The germline V and J ends were trimmed by 1 base and 0 bases, with 16 bases remaining between them. The CDR3 covers 18 residues. The CDR3, as DNA: TGTGCCAGCAGCTTAGAGGCCTCTCTGGTGGGCTCCTACAATGAGCAGTTCTTC. Translating gives CASSLEASLVGSYNEQFF.

This clonotype was found a few times. The V call is TRBV15, the J call TRBJ2-3; D gene unclear. The ends were cut back, 0 bases at V and 0 bases at J, with 13 bases in the middle. Germline loops: CDR1 LNHNV, CDR2 YYDKDF (reference sequence). The CDR3 sequence is 17 residues long. CDR3 protein: CATSREGGDSSTDTQYF. DNA of the CDR3: TGTGCCACCAGCAGAGAAGGTGGGGATTCTAGCACAGATACGCAGTATTTT.

This clonotype has only a few counts. The V call is TRBV27, the J call TRBJ2-3; D is undetermined. Looked up from germline, CDR1 is MNHEY and CDR2 is SMNVEV (reference sequence). The germline V and J ends were trimmed by 3 bases and 2 bases, with 15 bases remaining between them. The CDR3 is 16 amino acids. This CDR3 is CASSLEHRLTTDTQYF. Written as DNA, the CDR3 is TGTGCCAGCAGTTTGGAACACCGTCTCACCACAGATACGCAGTATTTT.

Notes on this clonotype: This could be a read error, since a much larger clone is one nucleotide away. The chain links TRBV7-6 to TRBJ2-1; perhaps TRBD1 as D (6 bases). The ends were cut back, 1 base at V and 6 bases at J, with 19 bases in the middle. Germline V gives CDR1 SGHVS, CDR2 FNYEAQ. The CDR3 extends over 17 amino acids. The CDR3 DNA follows: TGTGCCAGCAGCTTAGTTGGGGCAGGGACAACCGGCAATGAGCAGTTCTTC. Protein product: CASSLVGAGTTGNEQFF.

This clonotype was counted many times. The chain couples TRBV7-9 to TRBJ2-5, with no clear D. The V end was cut by 8 bases, the J end by 0 bases, with 7 bases between. From germline, CDR1 is SEHNR and CDR2 FQNEAQ (reference sequence). The CDR3 is made up of 12 amino acids. The CDR3 DNA follows: TGTGCCAGCGAAAGCAACCAAGAGACCCAGTACTTC. Residues: CASESNQETQYF.

The genes are TRBV20-1 and TRBJ2-1, with D possibly being TRBD2 (6 bases). This CDR3 is built from 12 residues. V was shortened by 3 bases and J by 8 bases, with 11 bases between the two germline ends. The germline V gene has CDR1 DFQATT and CDR2 SNEGSKA (reference sequence). The DNA of the CDR3 is TGCAGTGCTAGGACTAGATTCTATGAGCAGTTCTTC. Its translation: CSARTRFYEQFF.

On this clonotype itself: This may be a read error, as it is one base from a much larger clone. The chain uses TRBV2 and TRBJ1-5; TRBD1 agrees at 7 bases. The CDR3 has 14 residues. Germline CDR1 and CDR2: SNHLY and FYNNEI. The CDR3 DNA follows: TGTGCCAGCAGTGATTTGGCAGGGGGTCAGCCCCGGCATTTT. Amino acid sequence: CASSDLAGGQPRHF.

This chain connects TRBV11-2 to TRBJ1-1; D possibly corresponds to TRBD1 (6 bases). V dropped 5 bases and J dropped 5 bases, with 15 bases sitting between them. CDR1 and CDR2 (germline): SGHAT, FQNNGV. CDR3 length: 14 residues. The CDR3 protein is CASSPQGEGTEAFF. The CDR3 DNA follows: TGTGCCAGCAGCCCACAGGGTGAGGGAACTGAAGCTTTCTTT. The full variable domain, with the rest looked up from reference TRBV11-2 and TRBJ1-1, is EAGVAQSPRYKIIEKRQSVAFWCNPISGHATLYWYQQILGQGPKLLIQFQNNGVVDDSQLPKDRFSAERLKGVDSTLKIQPAKLEDSAVYLCASSPQGEGTEAFFGQGTRLTVV.

This clonotype was counted a few times. The J gene is TRBJ2-3, the V gene TRBV13; possible D gene TRBD2, 5 bases. There are 15 residues in the CDR3. Germline loops: CDR1 PRHDT, CDR2 FYEKMQ (reference sequence). V lost 4 bases, J lost 4 bases, and 15 bases lay in between. The DNA of the CDR3 is TGTGCCAGCAGCTCCCGGACTCCCGGGGCAGATACGCAGTATTTT. Protein product: CASSSRTPGADTQYF.

This clonotype was seen only a few times. The chain combines TRBV9 with TRBJ2-7, with D perhaps given as TRBD1 or TRBD2 (5 bases each). Germline values: CDR1 SGDLS, CDR2 YYNGEE. V lost 3 bases, J lost 6 bases, and 16 bases lay in between. This CDR3 is 14 amino acids long. CDR3 amino acids: CASSAWDREGEQYF. CDR3 sequence (DNA): TGTGCCAGCAGCGCCTGGGACCGAGAGGGCGAGCAGTACTTC.